A single sample is the source of the 25 T cell receptor beta chains below, sequenced in a study of cytomegalovirus exposure and HLA in healthy donors. PCR was performed using 60 Vbeta and 13 Jbeta primers. Clones were read by immunoSEQ multiplex PCR, and TCRdb kept only the in-frame ones, dropping some. In the table there are about 140,000 clones, about 80% of which are singletons. Material: PBMCs. The source is a male donor in good health and CMV-seronegative.

This clone was seen only once. The genes are TRBV28 and TRBJ2-3; the match to TRBD1 covers 8 bases. Germline assignment: CDR1 MDHEN and CDR2 SYDVKM. The ends lost 7 bases at V and 2 bases at J; junction bases unmatched: 5. The CDR3 is 14 amino acids. The CDR3 nucleotides are TGTGCCAGCACTAGGACAGGGTTCACAGATACGCAGTATTTT. Protein product: CASTRTGFTDTQYF.

This chain links TRBV4-1 with TRBJ1-2; TRBD1 agrees at 7 bases. The CDR3 is 15 amino acids. V was pared by 5 bases and J by 8 bases, with 14 bases of the junction left unmatched. From germline, CDR1 is MGHRA and CDR2 YSYEKL. In nucleotides, the CDR3 is TGCGCCAGCAGCGAAAGTCGACAGGGAAATTACGGCTACACCTTC. Protein: CASSESRQGNYGYTF.

The chain carries TRBV6-5 and TRBJ2-7; D not certain. This CDR3 spans 12 amino acids. Deletions cut 5 bases from V and 7 bases from J, with 12 bases between. CDR1 is MNHEY and CDR2 is SVGAGI in the germline V gene. DNA of the CDR3: TGTGCCAGCAGTGATCCTCGGTGGGAGCAGTACTTC. It translates to CASSDPRWEQYF.

The V gene is TRBV19, the J gene TRBJ1-5; D is unclear. V lost 5 bases to trimming and J lost 5 bases, with 7 bases between them. CDR1 and CDR2 (germline): LNHDA, SQIVND (reference sequence). The CDR3 spans 12 residues. The CDR3 loop is CASSPVDQPQHF. In DNA form, the CDR3 reads TGTGCCAGTAGTCCGGTAGATCAGCCCCAGCATTTT.

Concerning this clone: One junction end disagrees with the germline gene, perhaps due to a read error. The chain recombines TRBV4-1 with TRBJ2-6; D is unclear. This CDR3 has 17 residues. From germline, CDR1 is MGHRA and CDR2 YSYEKL. In DNA, the CDR3 is TGCGTCAGCAGCCAAGGAACAGTACCCTCTGGGGCCAACGTCCTGACTTTC. This codes for CVSSQGTVPSGANVLTF.

This clone was picked up a small number of times. The chain links TRBV6-6 to TRBJ2-3, with D possibly TRBD2 on 6 matching bases. V was clipped by 5 bases and J by 8 bases, with 14 bases between them. This CDR3 spans 13 amino acids. From germline, CDR1 is MNHNY and CDR2 SVGAGI (reference sequence). The CDR3 region is CASSPAGFGTQYF. The CDR3 region has the DNA TGTGCCAGCAGTCCTGCGGGGTTTGGTACGCAGTATTTT.

There are a few counts of this clone. The chain carries TRBV11-2 and TRBJ2-7, with a weak D call TRBD2 (6 bases). Germline lookup yields CDR1 SGHAT and CDR2 FQNNGV. Trimming shortened V by 5 bases and J by 4 bases, and 18 bases separated the two germline ends. The CDR3 length is 15 residues. The CDR3 reads CASSLTSGGAYEQYF. Here the CDR3 DNA reads TGTGCCAGCAGCCTCACTAGTGGCGGGGCTTACGAGCAGTACTTC. Supplemented by reference TRBV11-2 and TRBJ2-7, the full variable domain reads EAGVAQSPRYKIIEKRQSVAFWCNPISGHATLYWYQQILGQGPKLLIQFQNNGVVDDSQLPKDRFSAERLKGVDSTLKIQPAKLEDSAVYLCASSLTSGGAYEQYFGPGTRLTVT.

This chain connects TRBV9 to TRBJ1-3, with D possibly TRBD1 on 5 matching bases. Germline CDR1 and CDR2: SGDLS and YYNGEE. V lost 2 bases and J lost 0, with 9 bases in between. The CDR3 consists of 15 residues. For the CDR3, the DNA is TGTGCCAGCAGCGTGTCAGGGTACTCTGGAAACACCATATATTTT. This encodes CASSVSGYSGNTIYF.

This sequence joins TRBV2 and TRBJ2-5; 15 bases are a match to TRBD2. CDR3 length: 16 amino acids. Losses at the gene ends were 6 bases for V and 5 bases for J; bases not matched to a gene: 7. Germline V gene lookup returns CDR1 SNHLY and CDR2 FYNNEI. The CDR3 coding sequence is TGTGCCAGCAGAGCCGGGACTAGCGGGGGGAGGGAGACCCAGTACTTC. Translating it yields CASRAGTSGGRETQYF.

The V and J genes are TRBV2 and TRBJ1-1, with TRBD1 matching 8 bases. Germline CDR1 and CDR2: SNHLY and FYNNEI. This CDR3 has 13 amino acids. V was clipped by 3 bases and J by 11 bases; unmatched bases: 8. The CDR3 region is CASSDDRGIEAFF. DNA of the CDR3: TGTGCCAGCAGTGACGACAGGGGTATCGAGGCTTTCTTT.

The chain has TRBV15 and TRBJ1-4; D unclear. Per germline, CDR1 LNHNV and CDR2 YYDKDF (reference sequence). CDR3 size: 12 residues. V lost 0 bases and J 11 bases, leaving 7 bases between the germline ends. The CDR3: CATSRDREKLFF. The CDR3 nucleotides are TGTGCCACCAGCAGAGATCGGGAGAAACTGTTTTTT.

The CDR3 sequence is CASSSKTGLGGYTF. In nucleotides, the CDR3 is TGTGCCAGCAGTTCCAAAACAGGGCTGGGTGGCTACACCTTC. The chain employs TRBV6-5 and TRBJ1-2; D is possibly TRBD1 (6 bases). Germline V gene data show CDR1 as MNHEY and CDR2 as SVGAGI. The CDR3 totals 14 residues. V shed 4 bases and J shed 7 bases, with 16 bases lying between them.

J is TRBJ1-2 and V is TRBV11-2, with TRBD1 identical over 10 bases. CDR3 length: 15 amino acids. CDR1 and CDR2 from the germline V gene are SGHAT and FQNNGV. The V and J ends lost 4 bases and 3 bases, in that order; junction bases with no gene match: 5. The chain's CDR3 is CASSSAGTGDYGYTF. The CDR3 nucleotides are TGTGCCAGCAGCTCCGCTGGGACAGGGGACTATGGCTACACCTTC.

V and J are TRBV30 and TRBJ2-1; tentatively, D is TRBD2 (5 bases). The CDR3 consists of 15 residues. In germline, CDR1 is GTSNPN, CDR2 SVGIG (reference sequence). V was pared by 0 bases and J by 4 bases, with 13 bases between. The CDR3 DNA follows: TGTGCCTGGAGTGTACGCGGGCGCGGATACAATGAGCAGTTCTTC. This codes for CAWSVRGRGYNEQFF.

The CDR3 sequence: CASSSRWGGGTDTQYF. CDR3 in DNA: TGTGCCAGCAGCTCCCGATGGGGCGGGGGCACAGATACGCAGTATTTT. This sequence joins TRBV7-2 and TRBJ2-3, with D possibly being TRBD2 (6 bases). The CDR3 is made up of 16 amino acids. The V gene's germline CDR1 is SGHTA and CDR2 FQGNSA. With 4 bases removed from V and 1 base from J, the gap between germline ends came to 15 bases.

A few counts support this clone. CDR3 region: CAWTPSGFTDTQYF. DNA for the CDR3: TGTGCCTGGACGCCTAGCGGTTTCACAGATACGCAGTATTTT. The J gene is TRBJ2-3, the V gene TRBV30; 7 nucleotides align to TRBD2. CDR1 GTSNPN and CDR2 SVGIG come from the germline V gene (reference sequence). This CDR3 region has 14 residues. With 4 bases clipped from V and 2 bases from J, the junction kept 6 bases outside the gene matches.

This chain connects TRBV7-9 to TRBJ2-5, with 12 bases fitting TRBD2. Germline V gives CDR1 SEHNR, CDR2 FQNEAQ (reference sequence). V shed 5 bases, J shed 13 bases, and the junction held 11 bases outside the gene matches. The CDR3 totals 14 residues. CDR3 coding DNA: TGTGCCAGCAGCACCGAGACTAGCGGGGGCCCCAGGTACTTC. Protein sequence: CASSTETSGGPRYF.

This clone has a handful of counts. This chain links TRBV23-1 with TRBJ2-6; D might be TRBD2 (5 bases). Being an ORF, TRBV23-1 has a function that is uncertain. V dropped 4 bases and J dropped 0 bases, with 10 bases sitting between them. The CDR3 is made up of 16 amino acids. Here the CDR3 reads CASSPGLFSGANVLTF. The CDR3 region has the DNA TGCGCCAGCAGTCCAGGACTCTTCTCTGGGGCCAACGTCCTGACTTTC.

J is TRBJ1-1 and V is TRBV6-1, with D tentatively TRBD1 (6 bases). Germline V CDR1 and CDR2: MNHNS, SASEGT. V was shortened by 3 bases and J by 5 bases, with 19 bases between the two germline ends. There are 16 residues in the CDR3. The CDR3 reads CASSEIAGVFGTEAFF. The CDR3 nucleotides are TGTGCCAGCAGTGAGATAGCAGGGGTATTTGGGACTGAAGCTTTCTTT.

The CDR3 here is CAISDTGGISPLHF. CDR3 nucleotides: TGTGCCATCAGTGATACAGGGGGCATATCACCCCTCCACTTT. The rearrangement links TRBV10-3 to TRBJ1-6; 9 nucleotides align to TRBD1. Germline V lookup: CDR1 ENHRY, CDR2 SYGVKD. The CDR3 runs 14 residues. The J segment lost 10 bases and the V segment lost 3 bases, leaving 4 bases of the junction unmatched.

The chain recombines TRBV27 with TRBJ2-7; 7 nucleotides agree with TRBD1. The V gene end was trimmed by 6 bases and the J gene end by 5 bases; junction bases not matched to a gene: 7. CDR1 is MNHEY, CDR2 SMNVEV, per germline (reference sequence). There are 13 residues in the CDR3. The CDR3 bases are TGTGCCAGCAGCCAAGCCACAGGGGACGAGCAGTACTTC. Translating gives CASSQATGDEQYF.

The chain is built from TRBV7-8 and TRBJ1-4; possible D gene TRBD1, 5 bases. Trimming removed 1 base at V and 7 bases at J, with 10 bases between. The CDR3 runs to 14 residues. Germline V gene data show CDR1 as SGHVS and CDR2 as FQNEAQ. The CDR3, as DNA: TGTGCCAGCAGCTTAGTTGGGGGAGGTGAAAAACTGTTTTTT. Translating it yields CASSLVGGGEKLFF.

CDR3 region: CASSLGAQTPQHF. The CDR3 coding sequence is TGTGCCAGCAGCTTAGGAGCCCAGACACCCCAGCATTTT. The chain couples TRBV11-2 to TRBJ1-5; D gene unclear. The CDR3 totals 13 residues. Germline CDR1 is SGHAT and CDR2 is FQNNGV. The V end lost 1 base, the J end lost 10 bases, and 11 bases lay between the germline ends.

This chain connects TRBV29-1 to TRBJ2-1, with D maybe TRBD1 (5 bases). The V end lost 4 bases, the J end lost 0 bases, and 7 bases lay between the germline ends. This CDR3 has 13 residues. CDR1 is SQVTM, CDR2 ANQGSEA, per germline. The CDR3 loop is CSVAQGSYNEQFF. The CDR3 coding sequence is TGCAGCGTTGCGCAGGGCTCCTACAATGAGCAGTTCTTC.

The chain couples TRBV30 to TRBJ1-1, with D perhaps matching TRBD1 (6 bases). The CDR3 sequence is 15 residues long. Per germline, CDR1 GTSNPN and CDR2 SVGIG (reference sequence). V lost 4 bases, J lost 3 bases, and 18 bases lay in between. The CDR3 nucleotides are TGTGCCTGGACCTGGGGGGGGGCTGACTACACTGAAGCTTTCTTT. It translates to CAWTWGGADYTEAFF.